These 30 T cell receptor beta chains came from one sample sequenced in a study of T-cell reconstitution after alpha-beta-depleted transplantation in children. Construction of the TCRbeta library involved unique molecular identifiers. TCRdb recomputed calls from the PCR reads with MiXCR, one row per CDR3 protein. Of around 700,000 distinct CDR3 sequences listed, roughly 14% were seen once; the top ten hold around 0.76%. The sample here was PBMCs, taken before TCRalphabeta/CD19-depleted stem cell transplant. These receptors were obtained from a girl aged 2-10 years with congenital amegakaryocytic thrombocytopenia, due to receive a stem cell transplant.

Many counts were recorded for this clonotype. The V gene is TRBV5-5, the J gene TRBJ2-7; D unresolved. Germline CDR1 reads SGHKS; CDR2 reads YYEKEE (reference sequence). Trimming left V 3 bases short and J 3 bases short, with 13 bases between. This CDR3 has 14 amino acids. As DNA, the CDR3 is TGTGCCAGCAGCTGGGCCCTTCTTAACTACGAGCAGTACTTC. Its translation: CASSWALLNYEQYF.

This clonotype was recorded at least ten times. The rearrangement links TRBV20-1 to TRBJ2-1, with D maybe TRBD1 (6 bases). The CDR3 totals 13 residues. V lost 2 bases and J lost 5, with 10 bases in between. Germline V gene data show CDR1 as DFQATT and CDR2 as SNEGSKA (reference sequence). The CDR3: CSARTGQNNEQFF. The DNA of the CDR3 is TGCAGTGCTAGAACCGGACAGAACAATGAGCAGTTCTTC.

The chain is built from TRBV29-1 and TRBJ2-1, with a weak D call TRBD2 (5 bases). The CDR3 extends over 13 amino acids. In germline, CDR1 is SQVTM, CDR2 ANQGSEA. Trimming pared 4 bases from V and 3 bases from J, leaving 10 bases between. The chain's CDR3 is CSVGEFIYNEQFF. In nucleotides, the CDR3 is TGCAGCGTTGGGGAGTTCATCTACAATGAGCAGTTCTTC.

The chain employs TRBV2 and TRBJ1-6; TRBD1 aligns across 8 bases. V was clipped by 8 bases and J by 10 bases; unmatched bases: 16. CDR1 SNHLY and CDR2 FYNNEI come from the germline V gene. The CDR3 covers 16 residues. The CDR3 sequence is CASLLTSGQAGSPLHF. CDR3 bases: TGTGCCAGCCTACTGACCTCGGGACAGGCTGGGTCACCCCTCCACTTT.

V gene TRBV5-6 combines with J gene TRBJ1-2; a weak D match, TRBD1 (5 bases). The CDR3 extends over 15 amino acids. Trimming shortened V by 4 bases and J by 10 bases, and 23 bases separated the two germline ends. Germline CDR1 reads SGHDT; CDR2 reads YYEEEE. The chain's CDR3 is CASSRGRMPRIDYTF. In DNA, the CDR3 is TGTGCCAGCAGCAGGGGACGCATGCCCCGAATTGACTACACCTTC.

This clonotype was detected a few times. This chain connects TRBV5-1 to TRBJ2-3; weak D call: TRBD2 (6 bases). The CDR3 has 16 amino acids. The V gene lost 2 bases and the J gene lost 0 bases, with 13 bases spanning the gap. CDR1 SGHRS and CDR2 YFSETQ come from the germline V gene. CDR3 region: CASSFGRDSSTDTQYF. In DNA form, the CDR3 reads TGCGCCAGCAGCTTCGGGCGGGACTCGAGCACAGATACGCAGTATTTT.

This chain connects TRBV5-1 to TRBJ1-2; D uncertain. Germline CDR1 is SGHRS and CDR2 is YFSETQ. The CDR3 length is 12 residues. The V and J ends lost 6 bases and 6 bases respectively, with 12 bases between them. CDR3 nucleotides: TGCGCCAGCACCCTTGGAGGAAATGGCTACACCTTC. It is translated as CASTLGGNGYTF.

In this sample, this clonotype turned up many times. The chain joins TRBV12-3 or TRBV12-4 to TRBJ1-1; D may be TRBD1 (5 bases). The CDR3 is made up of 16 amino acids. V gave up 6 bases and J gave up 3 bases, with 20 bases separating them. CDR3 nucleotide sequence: TGTGCCAGCAGCCCCGTGGCCAGGGTATGGTACACTGAAGCTTTCTTT. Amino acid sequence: CASSPVARVWYTEAFF.

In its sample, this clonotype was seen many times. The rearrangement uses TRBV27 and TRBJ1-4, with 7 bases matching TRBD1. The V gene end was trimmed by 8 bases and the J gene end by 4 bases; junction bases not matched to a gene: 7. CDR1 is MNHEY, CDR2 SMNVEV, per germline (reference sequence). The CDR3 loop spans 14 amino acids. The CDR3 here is CASSARDSNEKLFF. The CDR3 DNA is TGTGCCAGCTCGGCCCGGGACAGTAATGAAAAACTGTTTTTT.

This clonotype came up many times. In DNA form, the CDR3 reads TGCAGCGTGTCGGACGGAAACTATGGCTACACCTTC. Protein product: CSVSDGNYGYTF. The chain combines TRBV29-1 with TRBJ1-2; D ambiguous. Trimming removed 6 bases at V and 2 bases at J, with 10 bases between. Per the germline V gene, CDR1 is SQVTM and CDR2 is ANQGSEA. This CDR3 is built from 12 residues.

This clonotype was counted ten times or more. The CDR3 reads CASSEGEDGFYGYTF. The CDR3 DNA follows: TGCGCCAGCAGCGAGGGCGAAGACGGATTCTATGGCTACACCTTC. The chain recombines TRBV5-1 with TRBJ1-2; D ambiguous. V was shortened by 4 bases and J by 4 bases, with 17 bases between the two germline ends. This CDR3 has 15 residues. CDR1 is SGHRS, CDR2 YFSETQ, per germline.

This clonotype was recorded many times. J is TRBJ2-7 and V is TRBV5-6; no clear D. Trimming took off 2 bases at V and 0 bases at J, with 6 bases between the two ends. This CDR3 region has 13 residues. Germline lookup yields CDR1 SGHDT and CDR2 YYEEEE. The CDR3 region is CASSFIRSYEQYF. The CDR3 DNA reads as TGTGCCAGCAGCTTCATACGCTCCTACGAGCAGTACTTC.

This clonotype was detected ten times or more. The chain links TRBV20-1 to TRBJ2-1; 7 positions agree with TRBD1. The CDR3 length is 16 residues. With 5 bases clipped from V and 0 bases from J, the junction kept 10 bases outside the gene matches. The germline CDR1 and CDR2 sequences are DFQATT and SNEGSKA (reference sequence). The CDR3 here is CSAPFPRGSSYNEQFF. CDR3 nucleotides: TGCAGTGCTCCTTTTCCCAGGGGGAGCTCCTACAATGAGCAGTTCTTC.

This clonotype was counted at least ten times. The CDR3 coding sequence is TGCAGCGTTGTAGTGACCTACGAGCAGTACTTC. This sequence encodes CSVVVTYEQYF. This chain connects TRBV29-1 to TRBJ2-7, with unresolved D. The CDR3 has 11 amino acids. V was pared by 4 bases and J by 2 bases, with 6 bases between. Germline V gives CDR1 SQVTM, CDR2 ANQGSEA.

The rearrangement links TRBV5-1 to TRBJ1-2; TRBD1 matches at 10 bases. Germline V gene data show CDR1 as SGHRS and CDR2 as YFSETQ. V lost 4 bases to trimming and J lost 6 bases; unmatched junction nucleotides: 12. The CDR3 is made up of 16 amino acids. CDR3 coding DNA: TGCGCCAGCAGCCGTGTTCCGACAGGGGGCGAAGATGGCTACACCTTC. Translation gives CASSRVPTGGEDGYTF.

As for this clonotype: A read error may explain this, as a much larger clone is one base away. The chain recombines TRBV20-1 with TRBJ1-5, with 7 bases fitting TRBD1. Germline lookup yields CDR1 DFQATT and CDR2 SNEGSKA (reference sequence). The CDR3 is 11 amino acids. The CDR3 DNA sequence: TGCAGTGCTAGAGAACAGGGGATGGTGAATTTT. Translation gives CSAREQGMVNF.

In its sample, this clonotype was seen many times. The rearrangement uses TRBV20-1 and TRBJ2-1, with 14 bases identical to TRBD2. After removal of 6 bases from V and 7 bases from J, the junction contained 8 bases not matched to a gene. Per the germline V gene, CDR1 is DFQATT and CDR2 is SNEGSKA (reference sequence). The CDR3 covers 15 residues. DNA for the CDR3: TGCAGTGCACTCTCCGGGACTAGCGGGAGTAATGAGCAGTTCTTC. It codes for CSALSGTSGSNEQFF.

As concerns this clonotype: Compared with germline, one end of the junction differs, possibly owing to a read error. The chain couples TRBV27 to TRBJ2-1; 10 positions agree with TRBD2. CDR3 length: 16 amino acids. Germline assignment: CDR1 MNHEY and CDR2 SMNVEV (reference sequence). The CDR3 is CASKFSGRSSYIEQFF. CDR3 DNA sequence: TGTGCCAGCAAATTTAGCGGGAGGAGCTCCTACATTGAGCAGTTCTTC.

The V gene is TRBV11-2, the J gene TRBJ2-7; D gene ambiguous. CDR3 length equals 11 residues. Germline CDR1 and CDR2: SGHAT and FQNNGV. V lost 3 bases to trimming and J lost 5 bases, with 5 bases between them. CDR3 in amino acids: CASSFHDEQYF. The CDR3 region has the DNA TGTGCCAGCAGCTTCCATGACGAGCAGTACTTC.

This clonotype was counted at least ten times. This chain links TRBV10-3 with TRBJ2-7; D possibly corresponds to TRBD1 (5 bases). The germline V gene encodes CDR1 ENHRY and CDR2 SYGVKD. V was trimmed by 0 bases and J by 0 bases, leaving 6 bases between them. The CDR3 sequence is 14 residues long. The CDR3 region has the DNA TGTGCCATCAGTGAGTCAGGGGCCTCCTACGAGCAGTACTTC. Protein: CAISESGASYEQYF.

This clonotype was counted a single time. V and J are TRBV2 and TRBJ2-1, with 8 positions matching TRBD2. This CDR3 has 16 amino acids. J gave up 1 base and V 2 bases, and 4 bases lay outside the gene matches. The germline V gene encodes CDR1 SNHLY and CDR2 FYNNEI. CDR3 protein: CASSEPLAGSYNEQFF. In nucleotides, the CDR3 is TGTGCCAGCAGTGAACCTTTAGCGGGGTCCTACAATGAGCAGTTCTTC.

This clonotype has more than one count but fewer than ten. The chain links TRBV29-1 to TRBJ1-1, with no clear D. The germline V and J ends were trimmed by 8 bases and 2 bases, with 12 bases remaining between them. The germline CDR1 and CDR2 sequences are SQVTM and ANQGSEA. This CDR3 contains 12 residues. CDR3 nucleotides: TGCAGCTGCTTCCGCCGAAACACTGAAGCTTTCTTT. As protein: CSCFRRNTEAFF.

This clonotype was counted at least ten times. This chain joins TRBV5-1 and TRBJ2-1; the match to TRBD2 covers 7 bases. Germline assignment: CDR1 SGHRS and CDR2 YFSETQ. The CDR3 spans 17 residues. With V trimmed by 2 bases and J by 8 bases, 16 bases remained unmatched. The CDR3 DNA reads TGCGCCAGCAGCTTTCCCATAATGGGGGGGAGGGCCGATGAGCAGTTCTTC. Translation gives CASSFPIMGGRADEQFF.

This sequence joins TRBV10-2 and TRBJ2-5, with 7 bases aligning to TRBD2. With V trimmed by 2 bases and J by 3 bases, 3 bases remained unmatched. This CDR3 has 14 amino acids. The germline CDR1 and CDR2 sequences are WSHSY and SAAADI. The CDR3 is CASSESLAEETQYF. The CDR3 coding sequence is TGCGCCAGCAGTGAGAGCCTAGCGGAAGAGACCCAGTACTTC.

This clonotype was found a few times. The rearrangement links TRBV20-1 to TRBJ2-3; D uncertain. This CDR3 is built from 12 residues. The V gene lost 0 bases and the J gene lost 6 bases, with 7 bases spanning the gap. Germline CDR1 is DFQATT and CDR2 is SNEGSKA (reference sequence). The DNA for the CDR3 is TGCAGTGCTAGAGATATGTCGGATACGCAGTATTTT. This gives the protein CSARDMSDTQYF.

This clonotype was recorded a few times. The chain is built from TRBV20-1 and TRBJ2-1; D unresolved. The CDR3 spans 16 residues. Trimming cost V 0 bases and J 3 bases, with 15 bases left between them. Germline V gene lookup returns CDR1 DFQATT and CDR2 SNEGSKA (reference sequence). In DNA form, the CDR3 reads TGCAGTGCTAGAGAAACCCCGACTGGAATCTACAATGAGCAGTTCTTC. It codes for CSARETPTGIYNEQFF.

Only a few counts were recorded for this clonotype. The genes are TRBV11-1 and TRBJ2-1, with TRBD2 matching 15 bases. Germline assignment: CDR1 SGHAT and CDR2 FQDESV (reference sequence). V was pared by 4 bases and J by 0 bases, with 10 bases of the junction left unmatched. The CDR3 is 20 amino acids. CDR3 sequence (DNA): TGTGCCAGCAGCTCGGGACTAGCGGGAGGCCAGACGAGCTCCTACAATGAGCAGTTCTTC. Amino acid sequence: CASSSGLAGGQTSSYNEQFF.

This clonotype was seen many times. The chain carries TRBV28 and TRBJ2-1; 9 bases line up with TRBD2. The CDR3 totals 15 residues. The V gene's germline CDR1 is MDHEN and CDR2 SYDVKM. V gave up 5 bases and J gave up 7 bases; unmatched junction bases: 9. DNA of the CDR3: TGTGCCAGCAGTATGACTAGCGGAGGATGGAATGAGCAGTTCTTC. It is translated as CASSMTSGGWNEQFF.

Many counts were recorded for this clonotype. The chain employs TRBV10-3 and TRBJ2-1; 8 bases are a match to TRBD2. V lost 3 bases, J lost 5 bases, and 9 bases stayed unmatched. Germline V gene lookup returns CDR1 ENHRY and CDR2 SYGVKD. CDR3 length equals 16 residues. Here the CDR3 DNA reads TGTGCCATCAGTGAAAGGTTACTAGCGGACAACAATGAGCAGTTCTTC. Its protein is CAISERLLADNNEQFF.

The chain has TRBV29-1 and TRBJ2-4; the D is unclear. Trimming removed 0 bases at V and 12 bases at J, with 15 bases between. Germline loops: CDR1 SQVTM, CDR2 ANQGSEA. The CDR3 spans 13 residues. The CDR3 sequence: CSVEDGWSNNQYF. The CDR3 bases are TGCAGCGTTGAAGATGGGTGGTCGAATAATCAGTACTTC.